This is a list of T cell receptor beta chains from one sample in a study of shared clonotypes between healthy human individuals. Only in-frame clones appear in the TCRdb table, and some are missing; sequencing was by immunoSEQ multiplex PCR. This sample has about 2.4 million clones, with 80% to 95% found just once. The sample consisted of naive CD4+ T cells from PBMCs. The receptors were sampled from a man between 18 and 29 years old in good health. Some clones in this sample may be carry-over from other donors' samples. CDR3s include the opening cysteine and the closing phenylalanine or tryptophan. A D gene is named only where the DNA matches it firmly. Clone size is not always given. Where it is, it says once, few, many or a class for expanded clones.

abundance	v_gene	d_gene	j_gene	CDR3nt	CDR3aa
NA	TRBV4-1	TRBD2	TRBJ2-7	TGCGCCAGCAGCCCCCATCGTAACGGGAGGGTTCTTTACGAGCAGTACTTC	CASSPHRNGRVLYEQYF
NA	TRBV5-1	TRBD2	TRBJ2-3	TGCGCCAGCAGCTGGGGGACTAGCGGGACCAGAGATACGCAGTATTTT	CASSWGTSGTRDTQYF
NA	TRBV19	TRBD2	TRBJ2-7	TGTGCCAGTAGGGCCGGGACTAGCGGATCATTAGAGCAGTACTTC	CASRAGTSGSLEQYF
NA	TRBV4-2	NA	TRBJ2-6	TGTGCCAGCAGCCAAGAGGGAACAGGGCTTGGGAATGGGGCCAACGTCCTGACTTTC	CASSQEGTGLGNGANVLTF
once	TRBV7-2	NA	TRBJ1-4	TGTGCCAGCAGCCAGAACCAGGGTATGGAAAAACTGTTTTTT	CASSQNQGMEKLFF
NA	TRBV4-1	NA	TRBJ2-1	TGCGCCAGCAGCCAAGGGACAGTCTCCTACAATGAGCAGTTCTTC	CASSQGTVSYNEQFF
NA	TRBV9	NA	TRBJ1-3	TGTGCCAGCAGCGCACAGGGCTCCGGAAACACCATATATTTT	CASSAQGSGNTIYF
NA	TRBV5-1	NA	TRBJ1-1	TGCGCCAGCAGCCGCGACAGAGCTGAAGCTTTCTTT	CASSRDRAEAFF
NA	TRBV29-1	NA	TRBJ2-5	TGCAGCGTCAATGAGACCCAGTACTTC	CSVNETQYF
NA	TRBV5-1	NA	TRBJ1-4	TGCGCCAGCAGCTTGGACCCTAATAATGAAAAACTGTTTTTT	CASSLDPNNEKLFF
NA	TRBV18	NA	TRBJ1-3	TGTGCCAGCTCACCACCGTCCCGCGCGGGAAACACCATATATTTT	CASSPPSRAGNTIYF
NA	TRBV4-1	NA	TRBJ2-7	TGCGCCAGCAGCCAAACAGGGATAATCGACGAGCAGTACTTC	CASSQTGIIDEQYF